Below are 13 T cell receptor beta chains sequenced from a single sample in a study of neoadjuvant anti-PD-1 for oral cavity cancer. Profiling relied on immunoSEQ multiplex PCR, and the TCRdb table lists in-frame clones only, not all of them. The repertoire holds under 15,000 clones, with about 61% as singletons. The specimen comprised tumor tissue, sampled before nivolumab (anti-PD-1) treatment. The receptor set was obtained from a person between 40 and 85 years old with oral cavity squamous cell carcinoma. The donor label of this sample is uncertain.

V gene TRBV19 combines with J gene TRBJ1-3; 9 bases map to TRBD1. With 8 bases clipped from V and 7 bases from J, the junction kept 3 bases outside the gene matches. Germline V gene sequence: CDR1 LNHDA, CDR2 SQIVND (reference sequence). This CDR3 region has 12 residues. The DNA of the CDR3 is TGTGCCAGTTCGGGACAGGGCAACACCATATATTTT. Its protein product is CASSGQGNTIYF.

This chain uses TRBV18 with TRBJ2-6, with D tentatively TRBD1 (5 bases). Germline CDR1 KGHSH, CDR2 LQKENI. V was clipped by 0 bases and J by 3 bases, with 18 bases between them. The CDR3 has 19 amino acids. DNA of the CDR3: TGTGCCAGCTCACCACCCTCTGCCGACAGACGATATGGGGCCAACGTCCTGACTTTC. The encoded protein is CASSPPSADRRYGANVLTF.

The genes are TRBV19 and TRBJ2-1; 7 nucleotides line up with TRBD1. The CDR3 runs to 16 residues. With V trimmed by 5 bases and J by 4 bases, 11 bases remained unmatched. Germline V gene data show CDR1 as LNHDA and CDR2 as SQIVND (reference sequence). CDR3 protein: CASSHSPGQLYNEQFF. CDR3 nucleotide sequence: TGTGCCAGTAGTCATTCCCCGGGACAGCTTTACAATGAGCAGTTCTTC. The full variable domain, in which reference TRBV19 and TRBJ2-1 provide the parts outside the CDR3, is DGGITQSPKYLFRKEGQNVTLSCEQNLNHDAMYWYRQDPGQGLRLIYYSQIVNDFQKGDIAEGYSVSREKKESFPLTVTSAQKNPTAFYLCASSHSPGQLYNEQFFGPGTRLTVL.

This chain connects TRBV5-1 to TRBJ2-3, with D unresolved. Trimming stripped 2 bases from V and 4 bases from J, with 8 bases between. Germline V gene lookup returns CDR1 SGHRS and CDR2 YFSETQ. The CDR3 covers 13 residues. The CDR3 DNA follows: TGCGCCAGCAGCTTCCGGGTATCAGATACGCAGTATTTT. Amino acid sequence: CASSFRVSDTQYF.

V and J are TRBV19 and TRBJ1-2; TRBD1 aligns across 7 bases. Trimming took 5 bases from V and 5 from J; bases not matched to a gene: 8. The CDR3 is made up of 14 amino acids. The germline gives CDR1 LNHDA, CDR2 SQIVND (reference sequence). The CDR3 protein is CASSGRGLGYGYTF. The CDR3 DNA reads as TGTGCCAGTAGTGGAAGGGGGCTGGGTTATGGCTACACCTTC.

V is TRBV5-1 and J is TRBJ2-5; D unclear. Germline CDR1 SGHRS, CDR2 YFSETQ. This CDR3 contains 13 residues. Trimming pared 5 bases from V and 3 bases from J, leaving 11 bases between. Here the CDR3 reads CASRTVVEETQYF. The CDR3, as DNA: TGCGCCAGCAGAACAGTGGTAGAAGAGACCCAGTACTTC. Full variable domain (missing parts from reference TRBV5-1 and TRBJ2-5): KAGVTQTPRYLIKTRGQQVTLSCSPISGHRSVSWYQQTPGQGLQFLFEYFSETQRNKGNFPGRFSGRQFSNSRSEMNVSTLELGDSALYLCASRTVVEETQYFGPGTRLLVL.

V usage is TRBV11-2 and J usage is TRBJ2-1, with D hard to call. The CDR3 is 14 residues long. Trimming took 1 base from V and 9 from J, leaving 13 bases between them. Germline CDR1 and CDR2: SGHAT and FQNNGV. The DNA for the CDR3 is TGTGCCAGCAGCTTAGCCCGGATCTCACTTGAGCAGTTCTTC. This codes for CASSLARISLEQFF.

As to this clone: Its ends do not fully match the called genes, so a read error is possible. CDR3 amino acids: CASSYRDYTDPQYF. CDR3 sequence (DNA): TGTGCCAGCAGTTATCGGGACTATACAGATCCGCAGTATTTT. This rearrangement joins TRBV6-5 to TRBJ2-3; 7 nucleotides agree with TRBD2. The germline V gene has CDR1 MNHEY and CDR2 SVGAGI. The CDR3 covers 14 residues.

This clone was observed a single time. J is TRBJ2-7 and V is TRBV27; D perhaps matches TRBD2 (6 bases). Trimming left V 8 bases short and J 2 bases short, with 10 bases between. This CDR3 is 12 amino acids long. The germline CDR1 and CDR2 sequences are MNHEY and SMNVEV (reference sequence). CDR3 region: CASLSGAYEQYF. CDR3 DNA: TGTGCCAGCCTTAGCGGAGCCTACGAGCAGTACTTC.

This chain joins TRBV11-3 and TRBJ2-5; no definite D call. The germline V and J ends were trimmed by 1 base and 2 bases, with 5 bases remaining between them. Germline loops: CDR1 SGHNT, CDR2 YENEEA. The CDR3 is 13 residues long. The CDR3 DNA reads as TGTGCCAGCAGCTTAGTTCAGCAAGAGACCCAGTACTTC. Translating gives CASSLVQQETQYF.

The gene calls are TRBV25-1 and TRBJ2-5; 7 positions agree with TRBD2. This CDR3 has 16 amino acids. Trimming cost V 5 bases and J 5 bases; bases outside gene matches: 14. Germline V lookup: CDR1 MGHDK, CDR2 SYGVNS. The CDR3 region has the DNA TGTGCCAGCAGTCCCCCTGTTCAGCGGGGAATCGAGACCCAGTACTTC. It specifies CASSPPVQRGIETQYF. The entire variable domain, with the rest obtained from reference TRBV25-1 and TRBJ2-5, is as follows: EADIYQTPRYLVIGTGKKITLECSQTMGHDKMYWYQQDPGMELHLIHYSYGVNSTEKGDLSSESTVSRIRTEHFPLTLESARPSHTSQYLCASSPPVQRGIETQYFGPGTRLLVL.

The gene calls are TRBV5-1 and TRBJ2-7, with D perhaps matching TRBD1 (6 bases). Trimming removed 4 bases at V and 1 base at J, with 15 bases between. The germline CDR1 and CDR2 sequences are SGHRS and YFSETQ. The CDR3 has 15 residues. CDR3 sequence: CASSQTGTSSYEQYF. CDR3 nucleotides: TGCGCCAGCAGCCAAACCGGGACATCGTCCTACGAGCAGTACTTC. The full variable domain, completed using reference TRBV5-1 and TRBJ2-7, is KAGVTQTPRYLIKTRGQQVTLSCSPISGHRSVSWYQQTPGQGLQFLFEYFSETQRNKGNFPGRFSGRQFSNSRSEMNVSTLELGDSALYLCASSQTGTSSYEQYFGPGTRLTVT.

The chain links TRBV30 to TRBJ2-7, with D possibly TRBD2 on 6 matching bases. Germline V CDR1 and CDR2: GTSNPN, SVGIG (reference sequence). V was clipped by 2 bases and J by 1 base, with 9 bases between them. The CDR3 has 13 residues. CDR3 region: CAWSRRGSYEQYF. CDR3 DNA sequence: TGTGCCTGGAGTAGACGGGGGTCCTACGAGCAGTACTTC.